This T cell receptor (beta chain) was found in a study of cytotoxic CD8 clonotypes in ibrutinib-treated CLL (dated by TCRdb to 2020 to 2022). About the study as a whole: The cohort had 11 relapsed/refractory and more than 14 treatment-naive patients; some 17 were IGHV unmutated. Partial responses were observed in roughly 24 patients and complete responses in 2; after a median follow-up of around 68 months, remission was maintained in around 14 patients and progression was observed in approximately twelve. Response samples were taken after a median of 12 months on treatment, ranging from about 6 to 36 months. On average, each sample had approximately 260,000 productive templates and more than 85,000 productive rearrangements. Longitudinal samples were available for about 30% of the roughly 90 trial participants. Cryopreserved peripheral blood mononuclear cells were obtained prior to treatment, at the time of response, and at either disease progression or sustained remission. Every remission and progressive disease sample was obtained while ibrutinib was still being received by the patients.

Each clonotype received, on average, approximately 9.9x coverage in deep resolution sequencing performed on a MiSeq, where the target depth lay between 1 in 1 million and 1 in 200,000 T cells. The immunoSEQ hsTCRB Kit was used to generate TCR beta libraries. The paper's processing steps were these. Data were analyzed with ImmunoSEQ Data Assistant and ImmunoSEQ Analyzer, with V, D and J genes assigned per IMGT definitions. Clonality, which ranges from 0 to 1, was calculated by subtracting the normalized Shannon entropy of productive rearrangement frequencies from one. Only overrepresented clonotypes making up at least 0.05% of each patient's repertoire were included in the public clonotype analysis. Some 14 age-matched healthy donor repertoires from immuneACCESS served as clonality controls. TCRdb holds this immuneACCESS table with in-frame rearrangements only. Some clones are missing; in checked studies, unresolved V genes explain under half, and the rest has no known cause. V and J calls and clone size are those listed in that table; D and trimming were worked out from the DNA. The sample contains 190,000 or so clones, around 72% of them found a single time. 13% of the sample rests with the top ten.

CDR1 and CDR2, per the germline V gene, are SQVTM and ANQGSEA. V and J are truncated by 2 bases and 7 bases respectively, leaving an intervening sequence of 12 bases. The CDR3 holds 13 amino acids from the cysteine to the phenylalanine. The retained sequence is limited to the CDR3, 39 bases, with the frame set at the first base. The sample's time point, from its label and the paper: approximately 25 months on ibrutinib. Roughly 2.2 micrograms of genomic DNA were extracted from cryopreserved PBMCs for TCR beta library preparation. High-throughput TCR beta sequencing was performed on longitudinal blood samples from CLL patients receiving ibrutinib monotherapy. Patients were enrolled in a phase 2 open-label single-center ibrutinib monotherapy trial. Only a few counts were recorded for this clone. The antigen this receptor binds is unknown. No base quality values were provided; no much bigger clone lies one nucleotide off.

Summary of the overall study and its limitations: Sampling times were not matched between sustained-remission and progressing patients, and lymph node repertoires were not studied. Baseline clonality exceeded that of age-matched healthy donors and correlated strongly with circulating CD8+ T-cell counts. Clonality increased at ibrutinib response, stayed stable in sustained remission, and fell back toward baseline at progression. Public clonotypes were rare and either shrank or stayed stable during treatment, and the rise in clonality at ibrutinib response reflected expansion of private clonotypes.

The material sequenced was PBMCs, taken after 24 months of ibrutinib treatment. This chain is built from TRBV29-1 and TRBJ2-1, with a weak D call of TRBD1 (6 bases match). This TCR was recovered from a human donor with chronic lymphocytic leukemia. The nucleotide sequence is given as TGCAGCGTTGAACTGGGGGCGTGGAATGAGCAGTTCTTC. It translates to CSVELGAWNEQFF.